Included here is one T cell receptor (beta chain) sequence, with context. Antigen specificity is unknown. The sample belongs to a study of T-cell memory formation after mild COVID-19. Study overall: The study found TCR clusters largely donor specific.

The study, taken as a whole, reports: Some SARS-CoV-2-responding clones were already detected in memory before infection. Contracting CD4+ clones sat mainly in CM and EM; CD8+ in EMRA. CD4+ bias marked clones expanding day 15 to 37, unlike balanced contracting clones.

TCRdb reprocessed the 5' RACE reads via MiXCR and lists one record per CDR3 protein. The sample contains around 500,000 distinct CDR3 sequences, 18% of which appear only once. Sample: PBMCs or a T cell subset sorted from them (not recorded which). The clonotype was recovered from an adult woman who had mild COVID-19 (a few samples of this study predate the infection). Cell type and time point are not known.

The CDR3, as DNA: TGTGCCAGCAGCCAAGAGAGGTGGGGTTCCTACAATGAGCAGTTCTTC. This codes for CASSQERWGSYNEQFF. The V call is TRBV3-1, the J call TRBJ2-1; D not resolved. The V end lost 0 bases, the J end lost 1 base, and 10 bases lay between the germline ends. Per germline, CDR1 LGHDT and CDR2 YNNKEL (reference sequence). The CDR3 has 16 amino acids.